This TCR beta chain was captured in a study of CD8 T cells in ankylosing spondylitis. General observations from the study: Significant enrichment of disease-linked clones was reported in matched ankylosing spondylitis synovial fluid. Reactive arthritis synovial fluid and blood previously showed some of these motif variants. Clones that were linked to disease were CD8+ and were relatively rare in peripheral blood. About 8 highly homologous variants made up a TCR beta motif, and this motif appeared characteristic of ankylosing spondylitis blood.

This CDR3 has 17 amino acids. J lost 7 bases, V lost 8 bases, and 18 bases had no gene match. CDR1 MNHNS and CDR2 SASEGT come from the germline V gene. As regards this clonotype: Its antigen is undetermined.

TCR beta libraries were made by quantitative 5'-RACE with molecular barcodes. One entry per CDR3 protein, called by TCRdb with MiXCR from the 5' RACE reads. Counted here are about 700,000 distinct CDR3 sequences, around 19% occurring once; the ten biggest clones make up 15% to 20%. Sequenced: blood, either unsorted or a sorted T cell fraction (not recorded which). The rearrangement links TRBV6-1 to TRBJ2-3; TRBD2 matches at 10 bases. The receptor's source is a male donor with ankylosing spondylitis. CDR3 loop: CASSYPVGSGGAYTQYF. The CDR3 coding sequence is TGTGCCAGCTCCTATCCCGTTGGGAGCGGGGGGGCTTATACGCAGTATTTT.